This T cell receptor beta chain was captured in a study of blood T cells in healthy people across ages (dated by TCRdb to the mid-2010s). For the wider study: In model experiments, template switching captured roughly one uniquely barcoded TCR beta cDNA molecule for every two T cells. The donors were split into four age groups: young (average around 16 years), middle-aged (39), aged (over 55) and long-lived (about 74). To avoid experimental bias, donors of different ages were randomly spread across the sequencing lanes. Using deep sequencing normalized with unique cDNA molecular identifiers, the study measured how TCR beta repertoire diversity changes with age. Two additional independent replicas of 1 million unique cDNA reads from the same blood draw were analyzed for two donors (one aged 18 to 30 and one aged 80 or older). The study at large found these results: Compared with the aged group, the long-lived group had more naive CD4+ T cells, fewer expanded clones and increased TCR diversity, suggesting age selection. There was a strong correlation between observed TCR beta diversity and the percentage of naive T cells measured by flow cytometry. As age increased, observed TCR beta diversity per million T cells dropped in a roughly linear way, and a significant reduction was already evident by age about 40. Total diversity estimates from one million sequenced T cells were considered lower bounds and underestimates. The CMV infection status of donors was not known, potentially confounding age-related changes in expanded clonotypes. Bulk unsorted PBMC profiling prevented conclusive comparison of naive and antigen-experienced compartments.

This clonotype has a handful of counts. The antigen it recognizes is unknown. Within one base of it there is no much larger clone, and no base qualities were kept. Library preparation was by 5' RACE. Sequencing was carried out with an Illumina HiSeq 2500. A second PCR of about 7 to 12 cycles was performed with a sample-barcoded 5' primer and a J-beta primer mix. Each TCR beta cDNA molecule received a unique molecular identifier from a template-switch 5' adaptor carrying 12 random nucleotides. Each sample yielded at least 2.5 million CDR3-containing paired-end reads. First-strand cDNA was synthesized from all RNA with the Mint cDNA synthesis kit, primed by a TRBC-specific oligonucleotide. Following uracil-DNA glycosylase treatment, all cDNA underwent a first 18-cycle PCR with the universal primers M1SS and BC2_uni_R. The original pipeline was this. Each sample was normalized by randomly selecting 1 million high-quality reads, each carrying a distinct molecular identifier. Reads with shared molecular identifiers were discarded instead of being binned into consensus sequences. MiTCR, with a Q25 quality threshold and the strictest error-elimination algorithm, was used for CDR3 identification, clonotype clustering and error correction. Lower-bound total TCR beta diversity was estimated with a nonparametric unseen species model using Euler transformation. The public reads were run again by TCRdb, first through fastp at Q25 and then through MiXCR, and only productive beta chains were kept. For every CDR3 protein sequence, its rows merge into one entry that carries the most common genes and DNA. V and J calls and clone size were set by TCRdb, not the authors. The sample table holds roughly 680,000 distinct CDR3 sequences, of which under 25% were seen once. Clones ranked in the top ten supply 3.5% to 4% of the sample.

Donors were around 37 systemically healthy Caucasian individuals from Russia aged roughly 6 to 100 years. Around 10 milliliters of peripheral blood were drawn from each donor into EDTA-treated Vacutainer tubes. Ficoll-Paque density-gradient centrifugation was used to isolate PBMCs, with at least 6 million obtained per sample. Total RNA, at least 6 micrograms per sample, was extracted from PBMCs with Trizol reagent. Naive CD45RAhigh/CD27high T cell percentages were measured by flow cytometry on a PBMC aliquot from every donor. From the germline V gene, CDR1 is SQVTM and CDR2 is ANQGSEA. The CDR3 goes from the cysteine to the phenylalanine over 13 residues. The kept DNA is CDR3 alone, 39 bases in frame from the first base.

The receptor comes from a man between 65 and 85 years old in good health. Source material: blood. The chain employs TRBV29-1 and TRBJ2-5, and TRBD1 matches 10 of the central bases. The J call could be wrong; TRBJ2-1 is a better fit for the DNA end. The CDR3 region: CSSGTGVWNEQFF. Here is the DNA: TGCAGCTCCGGGACAGGGGTGTGGAATGAGCAGTTCTTC.